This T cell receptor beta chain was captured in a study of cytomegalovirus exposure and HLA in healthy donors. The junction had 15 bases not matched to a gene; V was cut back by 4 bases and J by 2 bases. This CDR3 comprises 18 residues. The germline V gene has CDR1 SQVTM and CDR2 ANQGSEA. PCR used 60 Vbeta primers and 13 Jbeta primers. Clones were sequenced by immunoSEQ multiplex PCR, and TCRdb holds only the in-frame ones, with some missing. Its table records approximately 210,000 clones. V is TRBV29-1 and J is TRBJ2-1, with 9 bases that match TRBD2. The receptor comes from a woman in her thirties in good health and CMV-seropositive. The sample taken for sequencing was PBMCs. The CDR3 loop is CSVAPRGGAGGPYNEQFF. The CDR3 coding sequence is TGCAGCGTTGCCCCCCGCGGGGGGGCTGGGGGGCCCTACAATGAGCAGTTCTTC.